The 3 T cell receptor beta chains given below trace back to one sample, sequenced in a study of Ad26.COV2.S vaccination and SARS-CoV-2 variants. Clones were read by immunoSEQ multiplex PCR, and TCRdb kept only the in-frame ones, dropping some. The table includes some 640,000 clones, about 89% detected once. Treatment here: some 19 received Ad26.COV2.S at low or high dose, single or two shots; five or six received placebo; per-sample allocation not given. Day 63 after the first injection of vaccine or placebo was the sampling time. Sequencing was performed on peripheral blood, taken in a trial of Ad26.COV2.S vaccine versus placebo. All receptors come from a person aged 18-60 years who received the Ad26.COV2.S COVID-19 vaccine or a placebo.

The rearrangement links TRBV19 to TRBJ1-1; 8 bases are a match to TRBD1. V dropped 3 bases and J dropped 4; count of bases not matched to a gene: 4. The CDR3 has 14 amino acids. Germline V lookup: CDR1 LNHDA, CDR2 SQIVND (reference sequence). The CDR3 region is CASSIDRGVTEAFF. CDR3 nucleotides: TGTGCCAGTAGTATCGACAGGGGTGTCACTGAAGCTTTCTTT.

Remarks on this clone: Other DNA variants within this sample encode the same CDR3. In nucleotides, the CDR3 is TGTGCCAGCAGCCCAGCGGGAGGTGGCTACGAGCAGTACTTC. Protein: CASSPAGGGYEQYF. The chain carries TRBV14 and TRBJ2-7, with 9 bases that match TRBD2. Germline trimming cut 4 bases from V and 3 bases from J; bases unmatched to any gene: 4. The CDR3 has 14 amino acids. Germline assignment: CDR1 SGHDN and CDR2 FVKESK.

This sequence joins TRBV5-8 and TRBJ1-5, with D uncertain. V lost 4 bases, J lost 6 bases, and 8 bases lay in between. Germline assignment: CDR1 SGHTS and CDR2 YDEGEE. There are 12 residues in the CDR3. CDR3 protein: CASSRWGQPQHF. The CDR3 DNA is TGTGCCAGCAGCAGGTGGGGTCAGCCCCAGCATTTT.